One sample yielded the 30 T cell receptor beta chains listed below, sequenced in a study of T cell clonality in common variable immunodeficiency. Study-wide results and caveats: Reportedly, TCR beta sequences from common variable immunodeficiency showed fewer deletions and N-nucleotide insertions.

The antigens these receptors bind are not known. The method was immunoSEQ multiplex PCR; TCRdb's version includes in-frame clones alone and lacks a portion of them. The repertoire has around 24,000 clones, none seen only once; the ten largest take more than 3.5%. The sequencing sample was made of peripheral blood mononuclear cells. The source of these receptors is a human donor with common variable immunodeficiency.

About this clone: The sequenced fragment ends 3 residues before the CDR3 boundary, so the rest is inferred from the germline J gene. This chain joins TRBV6-1 and TRBJ1-1; D is uncertain. The germline V and J ends were trimmed by 2 bases and 0 bases, with 4 bases remaining between them. The CDR3 loop spans 13 amino acids. Germline lookup yields CDR1 MNHNS and CDR2 SASEGT. The CDR3 sequence is CASSETVNTEAFF. The CDR3 DNA, read in part, is TGTGCCAGCAGTGAAACGGTGAACACTGAA.

As concerns this clone: Coverage ceases 3 residues before the CDR3 finishes, and the germline J gene fills in the end. The gene calls are TRBV30 and TRBJ2-5, with TRBD2 as a possible D gene (6 bases). The CDR3 sequence is 11 residues long. Germline V gives CDR1 GTSNPN, CDR2 SVGIG (reference sequence). Trimming removed 2 bases at V and 5 bases at J, with 6 bases between. The sequenced part of the CDR3 DNA is TGTGCCTGGAGTCTAGCGGAGACC. Translation: CAWSLAET. The CDR3 in its entirety is CAWSLAETQYF.

This clone was observed a few times. Coverage ceases 3 residues before the CDR3 finishes, and the germline J gene fills in the end. This chain uses TRBV2 with TRBJ1-6; TRBD1 matches 11 bases. Germline trimming cut 6 bases from V and 9 bases from J; bases unmatched to any gene: 4. The CDR3 runs to 14 residues. Germline CDR1 and CDR2: SNHLY and FYNNEI. The CDR3 loop reads CASRRGTGGSPLHF. The part of the CDR3 DNA that was read is TGTGCCAGCAGACGCGGGACAGGGGGTTCACCC.

For this clone: From the germline J gene comes the end of the CDR3, since the read stops 3 residues before it. The sample contains more than one DNA sequence encoding this CDR3. This sequence joins TRBV7-3 and TRBJ1-1, with D possibly matching TRBD1 (6 bases). Trimming removed 5 bases at V and 7 bases at J, with 20 bases between. The CDR3 length is 15 residues. Germline V gene lookup returns CDR1 SGHTA and CDR2 FQGTGA. CDR3 region: CASSPNGAGGGEAFF. CDR3 DNA, as far as it was read: TGTGCCAGCAGCCCGAACGGGGCGGGGGGCGGTGAA. Filled out from reference TRBV7-3 and TRBJ1-1, the complete variable domain reads GAGVSQTPSNKVTEKGKYVELRCDPISGHTALYWYRQSLGQGPEFLIYFQGTGAADDSGLPNDRFFAVRPEGSVSTLKIQRTERGDSAVYLCASSPNGAGGGEAFFGQGTRLTVV.

This clone appeared a few times. The CDR3 is cut off 3 residues early in the read; its end comes from the germline J gene. This rearrangement joins TRBV23-1 to TRBJ2-3, with 8 bases aligning to TRBD1. TRBV23-1 is sorted into the ORF group, with uncertain function. The CDR3 is made up of 15 amino acids. The V and J ends lost 1 base and 5 bases, in that order; junction bases with no gene match: 5. The CDR3 here is CASSQWGQARDTQYF. CDR3 bases read: TGCGCCAGCAGTCAATGGGGACAGGCTCGAGATACG.

The sample holds a few counts of this clone. The read ends 3 residues before the CDR3 terminus; that terminus is restored from the germline J gene. The chain links TRBV7-8 to TRBJ1-1; unclear D gene. The ends were cut back, 1 base at V and 0 bases at J, with 12 bases in the middle. CDR1 SGHVS and CDR2 FQNEAQ come from the germline V gene. The CDR3 runs to 16 residues. This chain's CDR3 is CASSLGARQMNTEAFF. The covered CDR3 bases are TGTGCCAGCAGCTTAGGGGCTCGGCAGATGAACACTGAA.

Details on this clone: Coverage ceases 3 residues before the CDR3 finishes, and the germline J gene fills in the end. J is TRBJ1-1 and V is TRBV7-9; no definite D call. V was pared by 7 bases and J by 1 base, with 13 bases between. This CDR3 comprises 14 residues. Germline V gene sequence: CDR1 SEHNR, CDR2 FQNEAQ (reference sequence). Incomplete CDR3 DNA: TGTGCCAGCACTCGGTCGGGGAGGAACACTGAA. This encodes CASTRSGRNTE. The entire CDR3 protein is CASTRSGRNTEAFF.

This clone was counted at least ten times. The CDR3 end falls 3 residues outside the read, so it is completed with the germline J gene. V is TRBV5-6 and J is TRBJ2-3; perhaps TRBD1 as D (5 bases). Germline V gives CDR1 SGHDT, CDR2 YYEEEE. This CDR3 is built from 13 residues. V lost 4 bases to trimming and J lost 7 bases, with 13 bases between them. CDR3: CASSLTAGNTQYF. Incomplete CDR3 DNA: TGTGCCAGCAGCCTAACCGCAGGGAATACG.

This clone has a handful of counts. Coverage ceases 3 residues before the CDR3 finishes, and the germline J gene fills in the end. The V and J genes are TRBV19 and TRBJ2-1; the match to TRBD2 covers 9 bases. Germline V CDR1 and CDR2: LNHDA, SQIVND (reference sequence). The CDR3 runs 17 residues. The V segment lost 9 bases and the J segment 4 bases; nucleotides outside the gene matches: 16. This CDR3 is CASRGLLIAGAYNEQFF. CDR3 DNA (partial): TGTGCCAGCCGTGGCCTCCTCATAGCGGGGGCATACAATGAG.

Concerning this clone: The CDR3 extends 3 residues past the end of the read, so its final part is completed from the germline J gene. The rearrangement links TRBV18 to TRBJ2-1; 9 positions agree with TRBD1. The J segment lost 8 bases and the V segment lost 5 bases, leaving 13 bases of the junction unmatched. The germline V gene has CDR1 KGHSH and CDR2 LQKENI. This CDR3 comprises 16 residues. The covered CDR3 bases are TGTGCCAGCTCATCCCAACAGGGGGCAAATAGAGATGAG. Protein sequence: CASSSQQGANRDE. The complete CDR3 sequence is CASSSQQGANRDEQFF.

As to this clone: The CDR3 is cut off 3 residues early in the read; its end comes from the germline J gene. V gene TRBV30 combines with J gene TRBJ1-1, with D possibly matching TRBD1 (6 bases). The V end was cut by 0 bases, the J end by 4 bases, with 12 bases between. Germline values: CDR1 GTSNPN, CDR2 SVGIG (reference sequence). The CDR3 is 14 amino acids. CDR3 in amino acids: CAWSVWGLGTEAFF. The covered CDR3 bases are TGTGCCTGGAGTGTATGGGGGCTGGGCACTGAA.

The sample holds a few counts of this clone. The sequenced fragment ends 3 residues before the CDR3 boundary, so the rest is inferred from the germline J gene. Distinct nucleotide sequences in the sample also encode this CDR3. The rearrangement links TRBV19 to TRBJ1-2; a possible D gene is TRBD1 (6 bases). Germline-derived CDR1 and CDR2 are LNHDA and SQIVND (reference sequence). V lost 2 bases and J lost 4, with 14 bases in between. This CDR3 is 15 amino acids long. Partial CDR3 DNA: TGTGCCAGTAGTATAAATGGCAGGGGAGGCTATGGC. Protein sequence: CASSINGRGGYG. The full CDR3 sequence reads CASSINGRGGYGYTF.

This clone was recorded a few times. The read halts 3 residues ahead of the CDR3 end, with the missing end drawn from the germline J gene. The V and J genes are TRBV6-1 and TRBJ1-2; no definite D call. The CDR3 is 15 amino acids. The germline CDR1 and CDR2 sequences are MNHNS and SASEGT. V was pared by 0 bases and J by 3 bases, with 11 bases between. CDR3 amino acids: CASSEAKGRDYGYTF. The CDR3 bases that were read are TGTGCCAGCAGTGAAGCAAAAGGCCGAGACTATGGC.

This clone was observed a few times. The read ends 3 residues before the CDR3 terminus; that terminus is restored from the germline J gene. The rearrangement uses TRBV7-9 and TRBJ1-3; D unresolved. The CDR3 totals 15 residues. V shed 10 bases and J shed 0 bases, with 16 bases lying between them. Per germline, CDR1 SEHNR and CDR2 FQNEAQ (reference sequence). The part of the CDR3 DNA that was read is TGTGCCATACAATCCGGGGAGAGCTCTGGAAACACC. Amino acids: CAIQSGESSGNT. The CDR3 in full is CAIQSGESSGNTIYF.

In its sample, this clone was seen many times. The read halts 3 residues ahead of the CDR3 end, with the missing end drawn from the germline J gene. The chain couples TRBV19 to TRBJ1-5; 7 bases are a match to TRBD1. With 4 bases clipped from V and 2 bases from J, the junction kept 8 bases outside the gene matches. The CDR3 has 16 amino acids. Germline V gene sequence: CDR1 LNHDA, CDR2 SQIVND (reference sequence). The CDR3 sequence: CASSKDRAAGNQPQHF. Partial CDR3 DNA: TGTGCCAGTAGTAAAGACAGGGCGGCTGGCAATCAGCCC.

CDR3 DNA, as far as it was read: TGTGCCAGTAGTATACGGGGGGGTTCGGGCAATGAG. Amino acid sequence: CASSIRGGSGNE. From start to end, the CDR3 is CASSIRGGSGNEQFF. The chain uses TRBV19 and TRBJ2-1; 8 bases line up with TRBD2. The read falls 3 residues short of the CDR3 end, and the missing part is taken from the germline J gene. The CDR3 runs to 15 residues. Germline loops: CDR1 LNHDA, CDR2 SQIVND (reference sequence). J gave up 6 bases and V 2 bases, and 6 bases lay outside the gene matches.

About this clone itself: The CDR3 end falls 3 residues outside the read, so it is completed with the germline J gene. The chain couples TRBV2 to TRBJ1-5; D perhaps matches TRBD1 (5 bases). The CDR3 sequence is 13 residues long. Looked up from germline, CDR1 is SNHLY and CDR2 is FYNNEI. V shed 7 bases and J shed 4 bases, with 11 bases lying between them. The CDR3 loop reads CASKSRGNQPQHF. The sequenced part of the CDR3 DNA is TGTGCCAGCAAAAGTAGGGGAAATCAGCCC.

This clone has at least ten counts. The missing CDR3 end, 3 residues past where the read stops, is filled in from the germline J gene. The chain employs TRBV18 and TRBJ1-6; D ambiguous. Germline values: CDR1 KGHSH, CDR2 LQKENI. The ends were cut back, 2 bases at V and 4 bases at J, with 6 bases in the middle. This CDR3 region has 14 residues. CDR3 DNA, as far as it was read: TGTGCCAGCTCACCAGCAGGATATAATTCACCC. Its protein product is CASSPAGYNSP. The full-length CDR3 reads as CASSPAGYNSPLHF. Complete variable domain (other parts from reference TRBV18 and TRBJ1-6): NAGVMQNPRHLVRRRGQEARLRCSPMKGHSHVYWYRQLPEEGLKFMVYLQKENIIDESGMPKERFSAEFPKEGPSILRIQQVVRGDSAAYFCASSPAGYNSPLHFGNGTRLTVT.

This clone occurred a few times. The sequenced fragment ends 3 residues before the CDR3 boundary, so the rest is inferred from the germline J gene. The J gene is TRBJ1-5, the V gene TRBV7-8, with 9 bases matching TRBD1. This CDR3 has 16 residues. V dropped 4 bases and J dropped 4; count of bases not matched to a gene: 8. CDR1 and CDR2 from the germline V gene are SGHVS and FQNEAQ. The sequenced part of the CDR3 DNA is TGTGCCAGCAGCTCTTTCGGACAGGGGAAAAATCAGCCC. It is translated as CASSSFGQGKNQP. The whole CDR3 reads CASSSFGQGKNQPQHF.

Turning to this clone: Read sequence stops 3 residues before the CDR3 end, and the germline J gene provides the missing end. The same CDR3 can be traced to other DNA sequences in this sample. This chain connects TRBV11-2 to TRBJ2-5, with D uncertain. Trimming took off 1 base at V and 1 base at J, with 7 bases between the two ends. Germline V gene data show CDR1 as SGHAT and CDR2 as FQNNGV. This CDR3 is built from 14 residues. The CDR3 sequence is CASSLGAAQETQYF. CDR3 DNA (partial): TGTGCCAGCAGCTTAGGCGCGGCCCAAGAGACC. Supplemented by reference TRBV11-2 and TRBJ2-5, the full variable domain reads EAGVAQSPRYKIIEKRQSVAFWCNPISGHATLYWYQQILGQGPKLLIQFQNNGVVDDSQLPKDRFSAERLKGVDSTLKIQPAKLEDSAVYLCASSLGAAQETQYFGPGTRLLVL.

This clone was seen more than once but under ten times. The missing CDR3 end, 3 residues past where the read stops, is filled in from the germline J gene. The gene calls are TRBV2 and TRBJ2-5, with 8 bases fitting TRBD1. This CDR3 has 14 amino acids. Germline CDR1 and CDR2: SNHLY and FYNNEI. Unmatched junction bases numbered 7, after V lost 6 bases and J lost 4 bases. Partial CDR3 DNA: TGTGCCAGCAGCCGACAGGGGATGGGAGAGACC. Translated: CASSRQGMGET. The complete CDR3 sequence is CASSRQGMGETQYF. The whole variable domain, remainder taken from reference TRBV2 and TRBJ2-5, is EPEVTQTPSHQVTQMGQEVILRCVPISNHLYFYWYRQILGQKVEFLVSFYNNEISEKSEIFDDQFSVERPDGSNFTLKIRSTKLEDSAMYFCASSRQGMGETQYFGPGTRLLVL.

Remarks on this clone: The read ends 3 residues shy of where the CDR3 ends; the end is completed using the germline J gene. This chain joins TRBV16 and TRBJ2-7, with 11 nucleotides matching TRBD1. Germline CDR1 and CDR2: KGHSY and FQNENV. The CDR3 is 15 residues long. V shed 4 bases and J 6 bases; nucleotides not matched to a gene: 8. Partial CDR3 DNA: TGTGCCAGCAGCCTCATCGGGACAGGGGGTGGCGAG. Its protein is CASSLIGTGGGE. The whole CDR3 sequence reads CASSLIGTGGGEQYF.

For this clone: The CDR3 end lies 3 residues beyond the end of the read and is filled in from the germline J gene. This chain links TRBV5-1 with TRBJ2-7, with 8 bases fitting TRBD1. Per germline, CDR1 SGHRS and CDR2 YFSETQ. The CDR3 has 17 residues. J gave up 0 bases and V 3 bases, and 11 bases lay outside the gene matches. CDR3 residues: CASSSTGTGFSSYEQYF. The CDR3 bases that were read are TGCGCCAGCAGCTCCACTGGGACAGGATTCTCCTCCTACGAG.

This clone occurred many times. The CDR3 end lies 3 residues beyond the end of the read and is filled in from the germline J gene. The chain joins TRBV5-1 to TRBJ1-2, with 8 bases lining up with TRBD1. Germline CDR1 SGHRS, CDR2 YFSETQ. The CDR3 loop spans 15 amino acids. Losses at the gene ends were 4 bases for V and 2 bases for J; bases not matched to a gene: 7. The CDR3 loop reads CASSPGQGFNYGYTF. The CDR3 DNA, read in part, is TGCGCCAGCAGCCCCGGACAGGGATTCAACTATGGC.

As to this clone: Read data end 3 residues before the CDR3 end; the end is taken from the germline J gene. This chain links TRBV10-1 with TRBJ2-7; no clear D gene. Germline V gene data show CDR1 as WNHNN and CDR2 as SYGVQD (reference sequence). This CDR3 is 13 amino acids long. V lost 9 bases and J lost 6, with 18 bases in between. The CDR3 is CARNRIPTREQYF. The covered CDR3 bases are TGCGCCAGGAACAGAATCCCGACGCGCGAG.

This clone was found many times. The read comes to an end 3 residues before the CDR3 does, leaving the germline J gene to fill in the end. The chain carries TRBV28 and TRBJ2-5, with TRBD1 matching over 8 bases. This CDR3 contains 14 residues. Germline V gene data show CDR1 as MDHEN and CDR2 as SYDVKM. Germline trimming cut 6 bases from V and 4 bases from J; bases unmatched to any gene: 7. This CDR3 is CASSRGGTGETQYF. The CDR3 bases that were read are TGTGCCAGCAGCCGAGGTGGGACAGGAGAGACC. The full variable domain, rest sourced from reference TRBV28 and TRBJ2-5, is DVKVTQSSRYLVKRTGEKVFLECVQDMDHENMFWYRQDPGLGLRLIYFSYDVKMKEKGDIPEGYSVSREKKERFSLILESASTNQTSMYLCASSRGGTGETQYFGPGTRLLVL.

This clone was counted many times. The read ends 3 residues before the CDR3 terminus; that terminus is restored from the germline J gene. The chain carries TRBV20-1 and TRBJ2-6, with 8 bases aligning to TRBD1. The CDR3 totals 17 residues. The J segment lost 3 bases and the V segment lost 0 bases, leaving 7 bases of the junction unmatched. Germline V gives CDR1 DFQATT, CDR2 SNEGSKA (reference sequence). The CDR3 DNA, read in part, is TGCAGTGCTAGAGAAGGACAGGGTTATGATGGGGCCAACGTC. Encoded protein: CSAREGQGYDGANV. The full-length CDR3 reads as CSAREGQGYDGANVLTF.

Of note for this clone: The CDR3 end is not reached by the read, which stops 3 residues before it; the germline J gene fills it in. The rearrangement joins TRBV7-3 to TRBJ2-1, with a possible D match to TRBD1 (6 bases). The CDR3 totals 16 residues. The V end lost 1 base, the J end lost 9 bases, and 19 bases lay between the germline ends. CDR1 is SGHTA, CDR2 FQGTGA, per germline. The sequenced part of the CDR3 DNA is TGTGCCAGCAGCTTAAATCCCAGGGGCGCTCAGGGTGAG. This sequence encodes CASSLNPRGAQGE. The entire CDR3 sequence reads CASSLNPRGAQGEQFF.

This clone has only a few counts. The missing CDR3 end, 3 residues past where the read stops, is filled in from the germline J gene. The chain links TRBV6-2 or TRBV6-3 to TRBJ2-5; TRBD2 matches at 11 bases. This CDR3 is built from 16 residues. Germline values: CDR1 MNHEY, CDR2 SVGEGT. Unmatched junction bases numbered 7, after V lost 4 bases and J lost 3 bases. CDR3 sequence: CASSLRTSGFEETQYF. The sequenced CDR3 bases are TGTGCCAGCAGTTTAAGGACTAGCGGGTTCGAAGAGACC.

Concerning this clone itself: The read halts 3 residues ahead of the CDR3 end, with the missing end drawn from the germline J gene. This chain connects TRBV29-1 to TRBJ2-7, with D tentatively TRBD1 or TRBD2 (5 bases each). The germline V gene has CDR1 SQVTM and CDR2 ANQGSEA. The CDR3 spans 12 residues. V lost 4 bases to trimming and J lost 3 bases, with 10 bases between them. Incomplete CDR3 DNA: TGCAGCGTTGCGAGGGGCAGCTACGAG. It encodes CSVARGSYE. The CDR3 in its entirety is CSVARGSYEQYF.